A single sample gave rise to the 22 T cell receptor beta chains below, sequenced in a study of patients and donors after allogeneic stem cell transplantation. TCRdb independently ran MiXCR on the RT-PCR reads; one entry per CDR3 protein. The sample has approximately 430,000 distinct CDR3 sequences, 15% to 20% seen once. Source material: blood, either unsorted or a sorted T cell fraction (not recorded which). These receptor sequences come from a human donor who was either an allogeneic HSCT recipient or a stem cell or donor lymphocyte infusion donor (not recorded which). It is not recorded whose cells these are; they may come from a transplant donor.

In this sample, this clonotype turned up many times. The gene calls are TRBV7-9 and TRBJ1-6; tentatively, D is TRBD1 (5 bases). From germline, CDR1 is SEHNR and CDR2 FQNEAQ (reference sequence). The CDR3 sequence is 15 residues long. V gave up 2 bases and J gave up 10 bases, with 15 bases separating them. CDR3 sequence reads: CASSLLRMGDSPLHF. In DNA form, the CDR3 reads TGTGCCAGCAGCTTACTCCGTATGGGGGACTCACCCCTCCACTTT.

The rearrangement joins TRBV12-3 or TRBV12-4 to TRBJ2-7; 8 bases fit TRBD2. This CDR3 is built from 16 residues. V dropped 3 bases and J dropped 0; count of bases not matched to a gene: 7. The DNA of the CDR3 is TGTGCCAGCAGTTTTGGTAGCGGGACCACCTCCTACGAGCAGTACTTC. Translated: CASSFGSGTTSYEQYF.

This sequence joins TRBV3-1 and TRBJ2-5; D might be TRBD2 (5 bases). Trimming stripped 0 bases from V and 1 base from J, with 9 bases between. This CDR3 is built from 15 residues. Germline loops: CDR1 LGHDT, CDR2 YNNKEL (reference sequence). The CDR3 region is CASSQDWRRQETQYF. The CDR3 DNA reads TGTGCCAGCAGCCAAGATTGGAGGCGCCAAGAGACCCAGTACTTC.

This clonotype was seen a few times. CDR3 region: CASSFGTGDSNQPQHF. Written as DNA, the CDR3 is TGCGCCAGCAGCTTTGGGACAGGGGATAGCAATCAGCCCCAGCATTTT. The chain carries TRBV5-1 and TRBJ1-5, with 10 bases matching TRBD1. Germline CDR1 is SGHRS and CDR2 is YFSETQ. The CDR3 totals 16 residues. V was pared by 2 bases and J by 0 bases, with 2 bases of the junction left unmatched.

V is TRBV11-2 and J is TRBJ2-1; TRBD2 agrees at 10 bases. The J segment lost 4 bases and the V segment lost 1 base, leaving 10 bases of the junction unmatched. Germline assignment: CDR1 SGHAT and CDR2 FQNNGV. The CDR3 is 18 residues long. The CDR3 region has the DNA TGTGCCAGCAGCTTAGTTTCTAGCGGGGGCCTACTATACAATGAGCAGTTCTTC. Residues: CASSLVSSGGLLYNEQFF.

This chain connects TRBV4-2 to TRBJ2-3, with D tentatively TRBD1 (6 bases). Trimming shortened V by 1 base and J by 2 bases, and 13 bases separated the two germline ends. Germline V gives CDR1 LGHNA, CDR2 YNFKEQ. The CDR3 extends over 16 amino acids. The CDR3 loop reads CASSQGSGTNTDTQYF. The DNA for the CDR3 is TGTGCCAGCAGCCAAGGTAGTGGGACAAACACAGATACGCAGTATTTT.

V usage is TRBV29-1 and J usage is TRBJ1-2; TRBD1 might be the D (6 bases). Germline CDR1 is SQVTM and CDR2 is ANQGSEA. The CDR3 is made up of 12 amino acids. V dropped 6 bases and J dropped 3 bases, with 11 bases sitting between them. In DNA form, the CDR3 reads TGCAGCGTACAGGACAGAGACTATGGCTACACCTTC. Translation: CSVQDRDYGYTF.

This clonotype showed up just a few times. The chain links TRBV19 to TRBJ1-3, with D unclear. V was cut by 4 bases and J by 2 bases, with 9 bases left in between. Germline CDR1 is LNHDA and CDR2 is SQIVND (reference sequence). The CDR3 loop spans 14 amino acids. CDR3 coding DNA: TGTGCCAGTAGTACCACGGCCACTGGAAACACCATATATTTT. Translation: CASSTTATGNTIYF.

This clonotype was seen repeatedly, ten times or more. In DNA form, the CDR3 reads TGTGCCAGCAGTCCGACAGGCGCTGGGGAAAAACTGTTTTTT. Translation: CASSPTGAGEKLFF. V and J are TRBV12-3 or TRBV12-4 and TRBJ1-4, with D possibly TRBD1 on 6 matching bases. The CDR3 spans 14 residues. V was pared by 5 bases and J by 8 bases, with 15 bases between.

Here the CDR3 reads CSARAGTGGSPLHF. Here the CDR3 DNA reads TGCAGTGCTAGGGCCGGGACAGGGGGCTCACCCCTCCACTTT. The chain links TRBV20-1 to TRBJ1-6, with TRBD1 matching over 12 bases. The germline V gene encodes CDR1 DFQATT and CDR2 SNEGSKA (reference sequence). The CDR3 loop spans 14 amino acids. Trimming took 3 bases from V and 10 from J; bases not matched to a gene: 4.

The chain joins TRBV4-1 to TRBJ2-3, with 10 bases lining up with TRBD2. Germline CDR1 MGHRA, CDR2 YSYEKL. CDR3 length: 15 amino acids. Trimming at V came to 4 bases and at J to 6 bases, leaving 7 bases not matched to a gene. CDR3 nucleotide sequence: TGCGCCAGCAGCCGACTAGCGGGCCAGGCGGATACGCAGTATTTT. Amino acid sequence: CASSRLAGQADTQYF.

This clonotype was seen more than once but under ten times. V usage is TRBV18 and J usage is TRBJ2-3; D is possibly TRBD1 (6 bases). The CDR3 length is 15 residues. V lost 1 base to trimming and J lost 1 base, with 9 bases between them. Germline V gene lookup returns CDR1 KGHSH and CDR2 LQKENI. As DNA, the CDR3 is TGTGCCAGCTCACCACAGGGGGACCGCACAGATACGCAGTATTTT. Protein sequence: CASSPQGDRTDTQYF.

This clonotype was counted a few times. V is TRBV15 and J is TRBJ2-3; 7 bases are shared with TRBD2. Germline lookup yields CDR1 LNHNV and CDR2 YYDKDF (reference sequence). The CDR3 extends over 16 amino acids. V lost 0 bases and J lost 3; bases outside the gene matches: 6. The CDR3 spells CATSRDGREWTDTQYF. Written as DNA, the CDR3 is TGTGCCACCAGCAGAGATGGGCGGGAGTGGACAGATACGCAGTATTTT.

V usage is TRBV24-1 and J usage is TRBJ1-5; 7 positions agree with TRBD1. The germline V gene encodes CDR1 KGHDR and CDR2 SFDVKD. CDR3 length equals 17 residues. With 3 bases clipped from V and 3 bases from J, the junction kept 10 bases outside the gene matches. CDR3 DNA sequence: TGTGCCACCAGTGATACAAAACAGGGGAGCCACAATCAGCCCCAGCATTTT. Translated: CATSDTKQGSHNQPQHF.

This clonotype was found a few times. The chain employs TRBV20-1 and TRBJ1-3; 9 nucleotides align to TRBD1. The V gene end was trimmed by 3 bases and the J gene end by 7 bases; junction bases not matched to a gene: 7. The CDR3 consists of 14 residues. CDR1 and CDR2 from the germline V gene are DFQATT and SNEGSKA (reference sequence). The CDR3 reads CSARADRGRNTIYF. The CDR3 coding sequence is TGCAGTGCTAGGGCGGACAGGGGCAGGAACACCATATATTTT.

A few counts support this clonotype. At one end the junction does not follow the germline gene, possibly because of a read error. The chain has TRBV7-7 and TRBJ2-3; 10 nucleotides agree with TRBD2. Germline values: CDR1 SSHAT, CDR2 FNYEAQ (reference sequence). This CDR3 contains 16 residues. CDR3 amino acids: CASSPWVAGGTDTQYF. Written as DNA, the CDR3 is TGTGCTAGCAGCCCCTGGGTAGCGGGGGGAACAGATACGCAGTATTTT. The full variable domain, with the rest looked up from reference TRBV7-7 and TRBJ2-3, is GAGVSQSPRYKVTKRGQDVTLRCDPISSHATLYWYQQALGQGPEFLTYFNYEAQPDKSGLPSDRFSAERPEGSISTLTIQRTEQRDSAMYRCASSPWVAGGTDTQYFGPGTRLTVL.

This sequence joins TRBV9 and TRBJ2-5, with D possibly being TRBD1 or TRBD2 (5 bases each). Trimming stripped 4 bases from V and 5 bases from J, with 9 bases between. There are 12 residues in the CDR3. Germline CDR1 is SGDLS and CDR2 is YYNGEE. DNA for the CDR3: TGTGCCAGCAGCACCGGGACCGAGACCCAGTACTTC. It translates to CASSTGTETQYF. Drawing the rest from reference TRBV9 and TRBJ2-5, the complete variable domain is DSGVTQTPKHLITATGQRVTLRCSPRSGDLSVYWYQQSLDQGLQFLIQYYNGEERAKGNILERFSAQQFPDLHSELNLSSLELGDSALYFCASSTGTETQYFGPGTRLLVL.

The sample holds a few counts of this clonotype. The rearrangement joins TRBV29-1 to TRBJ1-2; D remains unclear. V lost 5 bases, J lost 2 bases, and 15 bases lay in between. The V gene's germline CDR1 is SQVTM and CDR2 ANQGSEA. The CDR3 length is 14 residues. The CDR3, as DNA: TGCAGCGTTCCCCCCGGTGGGGAAAACTATGGCTACACCTTC. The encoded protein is CSVPPGGENYGYTF.

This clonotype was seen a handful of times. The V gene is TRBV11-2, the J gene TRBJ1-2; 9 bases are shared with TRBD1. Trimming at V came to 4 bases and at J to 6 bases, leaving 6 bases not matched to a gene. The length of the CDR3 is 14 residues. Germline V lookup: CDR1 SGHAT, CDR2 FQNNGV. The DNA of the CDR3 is TGTGCCAGCAGCTACGACAGGGGGAAGGATGGCTACACCTTC. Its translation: CASSYDRGKDGYTF. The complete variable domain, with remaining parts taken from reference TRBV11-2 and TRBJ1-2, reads EAGVAQSPRYKIIEKRQSVAFWCNPISGHATLYWYQQILGQGPKLLIQFQNNGVVDDSQLPKDRFSAERLKGVDSTLKIQPAKLEDSAVYLCASSYDRGKDGYTFGSGTRLTVV.

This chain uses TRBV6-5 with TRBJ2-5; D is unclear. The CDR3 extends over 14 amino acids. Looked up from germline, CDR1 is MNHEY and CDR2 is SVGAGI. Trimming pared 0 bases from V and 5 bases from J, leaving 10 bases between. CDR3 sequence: CASSYSFLTETQYF. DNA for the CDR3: TGTGCCAGCAGTTACTCGTTCTTGACGGAGACCCAGTACTTC.

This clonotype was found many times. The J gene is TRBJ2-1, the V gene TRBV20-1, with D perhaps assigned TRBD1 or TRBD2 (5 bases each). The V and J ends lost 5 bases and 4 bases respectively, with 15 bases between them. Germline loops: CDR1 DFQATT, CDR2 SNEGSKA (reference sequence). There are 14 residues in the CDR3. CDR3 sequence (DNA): TGCAGTGCTCCCGGGACCCGAGTTTACAATGAGCAGTTCTTC. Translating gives CSAPGTRVYNEQFF.

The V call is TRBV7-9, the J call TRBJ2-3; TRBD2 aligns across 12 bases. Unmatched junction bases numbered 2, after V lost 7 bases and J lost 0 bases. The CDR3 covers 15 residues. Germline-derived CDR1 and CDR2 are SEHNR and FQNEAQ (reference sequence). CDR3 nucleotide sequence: TGTGCCAGCACTCTAGCGGGGGGGAGCACAGATACGCAGTATTTT. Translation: CASTLAGGSTDTQYF.